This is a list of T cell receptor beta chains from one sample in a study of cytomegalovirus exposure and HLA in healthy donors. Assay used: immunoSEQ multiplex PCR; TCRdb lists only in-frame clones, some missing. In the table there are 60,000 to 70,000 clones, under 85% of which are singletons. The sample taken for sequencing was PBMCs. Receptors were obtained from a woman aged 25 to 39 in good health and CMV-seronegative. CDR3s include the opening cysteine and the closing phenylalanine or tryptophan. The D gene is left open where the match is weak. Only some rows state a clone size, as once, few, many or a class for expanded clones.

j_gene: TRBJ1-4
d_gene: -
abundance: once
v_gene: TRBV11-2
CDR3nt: TGTGCCAGCAGCTTTTCCGGGACACGGGTCGGAAAACTGTTTTTT
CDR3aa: CASSFSGTRVGKLFF

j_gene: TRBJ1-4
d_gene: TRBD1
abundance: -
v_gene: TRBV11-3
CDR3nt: TGTGCCAGCAGCTTATTCCAGGGGGGAGCTAATGAAAAACTGTTTTTT
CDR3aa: CASSLFQGGANEKLFF

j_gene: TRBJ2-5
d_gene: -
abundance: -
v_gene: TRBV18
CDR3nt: TGTGCCAGCTCACTCGGGGTAGAGGAGACCCAGTACTTC
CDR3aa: CASSLGVEETQYF

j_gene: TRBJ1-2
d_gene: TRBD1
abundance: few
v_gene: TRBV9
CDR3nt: TGTGCCAGCAGCGGGGGGACAGGGTCCCACTATGGCTACACCTTC
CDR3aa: CASSGGTGSHYGYTF

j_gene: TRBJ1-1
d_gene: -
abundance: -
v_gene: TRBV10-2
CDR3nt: TGCGCCAGCAGTGAAGACCCGGGGGGAACTGAAGCTTTCTTT
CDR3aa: CASSEDPGGTEAFF

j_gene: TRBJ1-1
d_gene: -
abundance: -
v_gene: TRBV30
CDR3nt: TGTGCCTGGAGTGGACAGAACACTGAAGCTTTCTTT
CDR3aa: CAWSGQNTEAFF

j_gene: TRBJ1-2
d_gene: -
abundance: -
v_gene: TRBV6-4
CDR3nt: TGTGCCAGCAGGCCACAGGGTTTCAGCGGGGATGGCTACACCTTC
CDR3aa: CASRPQGFSGDGYTF

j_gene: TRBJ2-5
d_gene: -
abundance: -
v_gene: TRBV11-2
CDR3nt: TGTGCCAGCAGCTTAGATCGAGGGGAGACCCAGTACTTC
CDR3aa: CASSLDRGETQYF

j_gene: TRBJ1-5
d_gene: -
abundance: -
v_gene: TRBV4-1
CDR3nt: TGCGCCAGCAGCCAACACGGGGGGGATCAGCCCCAGCATTTT
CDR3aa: CASSQHGGDQPQHF

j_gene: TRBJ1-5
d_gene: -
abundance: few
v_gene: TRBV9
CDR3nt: TGTGCCAGCAGCGTGGAGGGTTCGAGCAATCAGCCCCAGCATTTT
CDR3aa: CASSVEGSSNQPQHF

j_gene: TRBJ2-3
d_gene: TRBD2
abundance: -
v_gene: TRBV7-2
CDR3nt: TGTGCCAGCAGCTTAAACGGGGGGGGCACAGATACGCAGTATTTT
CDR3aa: CASSLNGGGTDTQYF

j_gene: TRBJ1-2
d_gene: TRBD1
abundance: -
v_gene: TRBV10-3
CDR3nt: TGTGCCATCAGTGACCGGGACAGGGTTGGCTACACCTTC
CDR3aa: CAISDRDRVGYTF

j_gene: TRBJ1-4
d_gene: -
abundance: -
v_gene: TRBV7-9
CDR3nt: TGTGCCAGCAGCACGACAGCAGCTGAAAAACTGTTTTTT
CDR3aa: CASSTTAAEKLFF

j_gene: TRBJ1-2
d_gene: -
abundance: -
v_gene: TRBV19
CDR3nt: TGTGCCAGTGCCGACATCTCCTATGGCTACACCTTC
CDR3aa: CASADISYGYTF

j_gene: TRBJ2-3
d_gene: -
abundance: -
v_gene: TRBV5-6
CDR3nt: TGTGCCAGCAGCTTGGCGCGGTGGGGCACAGATACGCAGTATTTT
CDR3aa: CASSLARWGTDTQYF

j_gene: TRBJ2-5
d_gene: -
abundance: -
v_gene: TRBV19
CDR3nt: TGTGCCAGTAGTATATCCAGGGTCGAGACCCAGTACTTC
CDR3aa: CASSISRVETQYF

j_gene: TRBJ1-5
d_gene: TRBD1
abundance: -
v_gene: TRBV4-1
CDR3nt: TGCGCCAGCAGCCAAGATCGGGGACAGTACTCTTACAATCAGCCCCAGCATTTT
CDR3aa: CASSQDRGQYSYNQPQHF

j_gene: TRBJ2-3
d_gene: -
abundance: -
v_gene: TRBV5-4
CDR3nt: TGTGCCAGCAGAGGTAGCTGGGAGGCGGATACGCAGTATTTT
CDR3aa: CASRGSWEADTQYF

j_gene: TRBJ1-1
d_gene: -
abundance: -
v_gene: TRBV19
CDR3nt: TGTGCCACTTCCAAAGCGGCAAACACTGAAGCTTTCTTT
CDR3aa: CATSKAANTEAFF

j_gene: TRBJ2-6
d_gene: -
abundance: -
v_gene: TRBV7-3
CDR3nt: TGTGCCAGCAGCCTAACGAGCGCAGCTCAATCTGGGGCCAACGTCCTGACTTTC
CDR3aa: CASSLTSAAQSGANVLTF

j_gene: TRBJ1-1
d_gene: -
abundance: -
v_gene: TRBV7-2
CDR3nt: TGTGCCAGCAGCTCTTCGGGACACCCGAACACTGAAGCTTTCTTT
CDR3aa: CASSSSGHPNTEAFF

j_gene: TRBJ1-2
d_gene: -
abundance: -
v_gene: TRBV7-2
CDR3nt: TGTGCCAGCAGCTCCTTGACAGCTAACTATGGCTACACCTTC
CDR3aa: CASSSLTANYGYTF

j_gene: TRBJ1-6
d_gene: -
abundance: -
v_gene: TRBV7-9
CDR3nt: TGTGCCAGCAGCGAAAGTGGAGGGCCCCTCCACTTT
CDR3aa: CASSESGGPLHF

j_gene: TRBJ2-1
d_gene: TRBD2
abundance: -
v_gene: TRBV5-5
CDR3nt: TGTGCCAGCAGCTTGGCCCCGCGGGAGGGGGTGCAGTTCTTC
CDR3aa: CASSLAPREGVQFF

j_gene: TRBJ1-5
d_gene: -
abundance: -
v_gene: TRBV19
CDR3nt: TGTGCCAGTAGTATCGCCCCCGGGCAGCCCCAGCATTTT
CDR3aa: CASSIAPGQPQHF

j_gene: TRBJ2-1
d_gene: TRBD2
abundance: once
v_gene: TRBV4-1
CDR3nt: TGCGCCAGCAGCCATTACGGGGGGTACAATGAGCAGTTCTTC
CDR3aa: CASSHYGGYNEQFF

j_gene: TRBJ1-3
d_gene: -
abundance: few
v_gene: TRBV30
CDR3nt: TGTGCCTGGGTGGGGGGGCCTGGAAACACCATATATTTT
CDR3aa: CAWVGGPGNTIYF

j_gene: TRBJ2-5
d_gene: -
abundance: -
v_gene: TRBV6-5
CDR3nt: TGTGCCAGCAGTTACGTCGGAGAAGAGACCCAGTACTTC
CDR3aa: CASSYVGEETQYF

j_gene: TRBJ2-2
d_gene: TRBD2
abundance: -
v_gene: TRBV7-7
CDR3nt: TGTGCTAGCTCAGCGGGAGGGCGATTTATCTCCGGGGAGCTGTTTTTT
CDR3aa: CASSAGGRFISGELFF

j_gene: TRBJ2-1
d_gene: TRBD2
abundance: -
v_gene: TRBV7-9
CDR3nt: TGTGCCAGCAGCGGTGGACTAGCGGGGAATTACAATGAGCAGTTCTTC
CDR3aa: CASSGGLAGNYNEQFF

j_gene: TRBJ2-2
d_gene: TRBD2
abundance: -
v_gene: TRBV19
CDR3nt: TGTGCCAGTAGTCGCCGGGAGGGGGTCACCGGGGAGCTGTTTTTT
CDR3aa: CASSRREGVTGELFF

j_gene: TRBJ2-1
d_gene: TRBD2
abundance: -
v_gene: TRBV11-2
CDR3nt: TGTGCCAGCCGCGTTTGGGGGGGTATCTACAATGAGCAGTTCTTC
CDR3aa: CASRVWGGIYNEQFF

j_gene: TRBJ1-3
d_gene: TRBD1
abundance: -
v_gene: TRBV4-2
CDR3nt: TGTGCCACCCAGCGGGACAGGGCTGGAAACACCATATATTTT
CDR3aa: CATQRDRAGNTIYF

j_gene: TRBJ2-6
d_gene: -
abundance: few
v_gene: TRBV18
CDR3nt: TGTGCCAGCTCAGCCCCGAGCGGGTCTGACTCTGGGGCCAACGTCCTGACTTTC
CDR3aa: CASSAPSGSDSGANVLTF

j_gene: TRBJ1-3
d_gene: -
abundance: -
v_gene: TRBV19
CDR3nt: TGTGCCAGTAACCGCAGGGGTGCTGGAAACACCATATATTTT
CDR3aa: CASNRRGAGNTIYF

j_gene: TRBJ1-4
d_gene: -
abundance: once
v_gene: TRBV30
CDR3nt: TGTGCCTGGAGTGAGGGAGGGAACCCTGAAAAACTGTTTTTT
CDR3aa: CAWSEGGNPEKLFF

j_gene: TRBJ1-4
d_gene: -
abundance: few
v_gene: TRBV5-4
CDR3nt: TGTGCCAGCAGCTTGAGGGGGAATGAAAAACTGTTTTTT
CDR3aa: CASSLRGNEKLFF

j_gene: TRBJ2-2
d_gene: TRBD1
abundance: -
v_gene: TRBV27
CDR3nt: TGTGCCAGCAGTTTTGGGACAGGGGCGAACACCGGGGAGCTGTTTTTT
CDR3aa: CASSFGTGANTGELFF

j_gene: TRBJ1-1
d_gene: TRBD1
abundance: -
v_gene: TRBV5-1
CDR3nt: TGCGCCAGCAGCTTGAAGGAGGGGGCTCCAACGCTGAACACTGAAGCTTTCTTT
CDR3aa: CASSLKEGAPTLNTEAFF

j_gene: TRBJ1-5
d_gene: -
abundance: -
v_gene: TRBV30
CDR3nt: TGTGCCTGGACAGCCCAAGGGGGGCCCCAGCATTTT
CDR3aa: CAWTAQGGPQHF

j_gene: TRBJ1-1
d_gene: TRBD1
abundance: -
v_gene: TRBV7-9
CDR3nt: TGTGCCAGCAGCTTAGTAGGACAGGGGGCAGCAGCTTTCTTT
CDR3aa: CASSLVGQGAAAFF

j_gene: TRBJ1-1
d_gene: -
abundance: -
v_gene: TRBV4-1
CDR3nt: TGCGCCAGCAGCCAAGGCAGGGTAACCCCCTTTAATACTGAAGCTTTCTTT
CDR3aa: CASSQGRVTPFNTEAFF

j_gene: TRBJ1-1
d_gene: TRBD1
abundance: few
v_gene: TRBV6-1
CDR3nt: TGTGCCAGCACGGACAGGGGGCCTACTGAAGCTTTCTTT
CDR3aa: CASTDRGPTEAFF

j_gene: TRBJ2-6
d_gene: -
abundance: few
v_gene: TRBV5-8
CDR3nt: TGTGCCAGCAGCTTGGGTAACAGGGCGTCTGGGGCCAACGTCCTGACTTTC
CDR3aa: CASSLGNRASGANVLTF

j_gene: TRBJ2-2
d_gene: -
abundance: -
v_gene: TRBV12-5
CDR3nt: TGTGCTAGTGGCCCGGGGACCGGGGAGCTGTTTTTT
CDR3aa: CASGPGTGELFF

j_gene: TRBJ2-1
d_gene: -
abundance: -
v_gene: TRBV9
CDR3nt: TGTGCCAGCAGCGCCTTCGAACCGGGACTCGAAAAAGTGTTCTTC
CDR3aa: CASSAFEPGLEKVFF

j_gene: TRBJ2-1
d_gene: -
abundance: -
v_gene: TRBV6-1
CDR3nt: TGTGCCAGCAGTGACCCCTTTCGGTCCAGGGAGCAGTTCTTC
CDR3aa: CASSDPFRSREQFF

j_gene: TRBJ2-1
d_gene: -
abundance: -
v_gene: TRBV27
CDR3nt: TGTGCCAGCAGTTTAGCAGGTCGGTACAATGAGCAGTTCTTC
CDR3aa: CASSLAGRYNEQFF

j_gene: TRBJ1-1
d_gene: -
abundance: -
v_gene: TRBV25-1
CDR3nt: TGTGCCAGCAGTGAATCTCGAGCCCAGGGAGCTTTCTTT
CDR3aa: CASSESRAQGAFF

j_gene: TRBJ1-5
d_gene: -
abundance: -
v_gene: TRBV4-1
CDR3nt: TGCGCCAGCAGCCCGAGGGGTGCAGGGGAGAGGTACAATCAGCCCCAGCATTTT
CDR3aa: CASSPRGAGERYNQPQHF

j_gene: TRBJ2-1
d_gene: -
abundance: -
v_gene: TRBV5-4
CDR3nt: TGTGCCAGCACCTTGGTCCCTGCGGCTGGGGGGAATGAGCAGTTCTTC
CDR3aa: CASTLVPAAGGNEQFF

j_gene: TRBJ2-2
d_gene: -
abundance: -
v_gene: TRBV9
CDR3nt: TGTGCCAGCAGCCCTACCCCCAACGTGCCGAGCACCGGGGAGCTGTTTTTT
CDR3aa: CASSPTPNVPSTGELFF